This T cell receptor (beta chain) was sequenced during a study of glioma-infiltrating T cells after dendritic cell vaccination (dated by TCRdb to the mid-2010s). Background on the whole study: A cohort of approximately 15 glioblastoma patients from Phase I and II dendritic cell vaccination trials was included, of whom 9 were newly diagnosed and 6 had recurrent disease. Between the early 2000s and the early 2010s, the patients were given dendritic cell vaccination pulsed with autologous tumor lysate. The vaccine was prepared from monocyte-derived dendritic cells that were cultured for seven days with IL-4 and GM-CSF and then pulsed overnight with autologous tumor lysate. Patients received three intradermal dendritic cell vaccine injections at biweekly intervals in the arm below the axilla. Deep sequencing of TCR beta CDR3 regions was used to quantify tumor-infiltrating lymphocyte content and compare tumor and blood repertoires in dendritic cell-vaccinated glioblastoma patients. TCR sequencing metrics, including TIL content and tumor-blood repertoire overlap, were correlated with survival after dendritic cell vaccination.

What the authors observed across the whole study: The cohort was small and heterogeneous, only a few patients had full blood and tumor sets, and even fewer had initial-recurrent tumor pairs. No direct relationship between TCR clonality and survival was found, suggesting a diverse polyclonal response may matter. Longer time to progression and overall survival after dendritic cell vaccination were predicted by higher estimated pretreatment TIL content. The three-group TCR overlap response model was characterized as speculative, and prospective validation of the model was stated to be required.

Patients were selected for having adequate residual fresh-frozen tumor tissue and more than two years of available survival data. None of the glioblastoma patients carried an isocitrate dehydrogenase mutation, although molecular status otherwise varied. PBMC were collected before vaccination, two weeks after the third vaccination, and at tumor progression when it occurred. Genomic DNA was extracted with the Qiagen DNeasy Blood extraction Kit. A remark on this clone: Its antigen specificity is not known. Nothing much larger sits one base from this clone, and base qualities are not available.

The immunoSEQ assay amplified TCRB CDR3 regions from approximately 2 micrograms of genomic DNA, or from all available DNA when less than that amount was available. The multiplex PCR employed 60 forward primers targeting TCR V beta segments and 13 reverse primers targeting J beta segments. Synthetic control templates were spiked into each sample at limiting dilution to estimate reads per starting template. Sequencing produced 87 bp reads on the Illumina HiSeq System. The authors' analysis ran thus. PCR and sequencing errors were removed by a nearest neighbor algorithm that merged closely related sequences. TCR overlap was measured as the percentage of unique tumor TCR beta sequences also present in the same patient's peripheral blood. Sourced from immuneACCESS, this table was stored by TCRdb with only in-frame sequences that have V and J called. A share of the clones is absent; for the studies checked, an unresolved V gene accounts for under half, and the remainder has no known explanation. V, J and clone size are taken as reported in that table, and D and trimming were inferred from the DNA itself. This sample comprises tens of thousands of clones, 70% to 80% of them detected only once. The ten largest clones represent 35% to 40% of the sample.

Including the terminal cysteine and phenylalanine, the CDR3 comprises 13 residues. The only DNA kept is the CDR3, 39 bases in frame from the first base. Per the germline V gene, SGHVS is the CDR1 and FNYEAQ is the CDR2. V gives up 4 bases and J gives up 6 bases, and the segment between their germline ends measures 13 bases. This TCR was sampled from a human donor with glioblastoma. The sequence joins TRBV7-6 to TRBJ2-7; too little of a D gene remains to name it. Sequences were derived from blood, sampled before dendritic cell vaccination. The nucleotide sequence reads TGTGCCAGCAGCTCGCAACTTGAGAGCGAGCAGTACTTC. Its product reads: CASSSQLESEQYF.